This note documents a single T cell receptor beta chain sequence. One end of the junction varies from germline; a read error may be responsible. This sample stems from a study of blood T cell repertoires in COVID-19. Study-level background: The cDNA or gDNA used as material had been derived from T cells, B-cell-depleted T cells, or PBMCs.

In the original processing: For nucleated cells, counts were estimated from reference gene primer amplification. Assay: immunoSEQ multiplex PCR; the TCRdb copy retains only in-frame clones and omits some. D and trimming come from the DNA, and the V and J calls and clone size come from that table. The repertoire consists of about 210,000 clones, with around 90% occurring once and the leading ten covering under 13%. The CDR3 is 15 amino acids. Germline V CDR1 and CDR2: SSHAT, FNYEAQ (reference sequence). Recruits, aged roughly 18 to 89 years, lived in approximately 26 US areas. This sequence originates from a man aged 18 to 35 with acute COVID-19. J is TRBJ2-5 and V is TRBV7-7; D perhaps matches TRBD2 (6 bases). The sample comprised PBMCs or T cells enriched from blood (not recorded which). For the CDR3, the DNA is TGTGCTAGCAGCTTAGGCGGGGTGGCGGATGAGACCCAGTACTTC. It encodes CASSLGGVADETQYF.